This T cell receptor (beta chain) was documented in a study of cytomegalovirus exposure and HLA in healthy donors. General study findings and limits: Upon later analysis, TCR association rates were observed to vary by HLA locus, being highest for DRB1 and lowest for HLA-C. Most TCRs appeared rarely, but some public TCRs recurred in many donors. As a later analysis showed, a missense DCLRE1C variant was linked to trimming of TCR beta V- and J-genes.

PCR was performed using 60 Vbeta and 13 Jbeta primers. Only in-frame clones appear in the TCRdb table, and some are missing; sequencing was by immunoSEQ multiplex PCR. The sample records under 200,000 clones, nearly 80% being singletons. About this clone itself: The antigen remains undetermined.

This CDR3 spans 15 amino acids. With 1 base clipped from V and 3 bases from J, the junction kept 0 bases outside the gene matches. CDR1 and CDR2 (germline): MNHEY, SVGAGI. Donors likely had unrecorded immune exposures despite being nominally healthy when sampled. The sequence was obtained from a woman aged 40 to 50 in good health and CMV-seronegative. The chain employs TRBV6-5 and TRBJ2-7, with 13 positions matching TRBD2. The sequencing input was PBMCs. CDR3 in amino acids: CASSYWTSGGYEQYF. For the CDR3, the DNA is TGTGCCAGCAGTTACTGGACTAGCGGGGGCTACGAGCAGTACTTC.